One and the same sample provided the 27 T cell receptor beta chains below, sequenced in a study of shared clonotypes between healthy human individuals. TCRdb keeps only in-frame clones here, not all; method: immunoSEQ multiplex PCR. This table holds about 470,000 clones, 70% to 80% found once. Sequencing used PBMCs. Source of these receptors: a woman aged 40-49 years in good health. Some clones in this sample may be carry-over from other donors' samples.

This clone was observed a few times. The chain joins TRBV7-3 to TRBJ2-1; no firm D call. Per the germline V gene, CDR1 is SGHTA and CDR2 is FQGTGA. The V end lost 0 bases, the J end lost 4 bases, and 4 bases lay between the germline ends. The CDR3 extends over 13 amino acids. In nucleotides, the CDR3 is TGTGCCAGCAGCTTAACGGTGTACAATGAGCAGTTCTTC. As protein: CASSLTVYNEQFF. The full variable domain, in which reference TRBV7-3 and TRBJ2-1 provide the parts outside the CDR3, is GAGVSQTPSNKVTEKGKYVELRCDPISGHTALYWYRQSLGQGPEFLIYFQGTGAADDSGLPNDRFFAVRPEGSVSTLKIQRTERGDSAVYLCASSLTVYNEQFFGPGTRLTVL.

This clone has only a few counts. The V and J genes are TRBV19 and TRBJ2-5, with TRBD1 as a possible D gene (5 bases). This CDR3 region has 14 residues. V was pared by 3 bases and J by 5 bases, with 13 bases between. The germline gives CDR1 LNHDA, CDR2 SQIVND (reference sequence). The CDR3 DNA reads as TGTGCCAGTAGTATCAAGGGGCGCGAGGAGACCCAGTACTTC. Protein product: CASSIKGREETQYF. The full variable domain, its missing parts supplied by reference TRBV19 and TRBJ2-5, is DGGITQSPKYLFRKEGQNVTLSCEQNLNHDAMYWYRQDPGQGLRLIYYSQIVNDFQKGDIAEGYSVSREKKESFPLTVTSAQKNPTAFYLCASSIKGREETQYFGPGTRLLVL.

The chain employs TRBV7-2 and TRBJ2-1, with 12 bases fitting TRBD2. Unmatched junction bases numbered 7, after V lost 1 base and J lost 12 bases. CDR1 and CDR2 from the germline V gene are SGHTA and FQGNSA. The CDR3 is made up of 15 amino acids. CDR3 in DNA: TGTGCCAGCAGCTTAGTCCAGCTAGCGGGAGGGGGGCAGTTCTTC. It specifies CASSLVQLAGGGQFF.

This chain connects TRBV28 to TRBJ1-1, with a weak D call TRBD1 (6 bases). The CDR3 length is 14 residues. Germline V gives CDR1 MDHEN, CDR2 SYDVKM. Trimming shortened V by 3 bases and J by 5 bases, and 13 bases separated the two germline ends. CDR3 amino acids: CASSFRGGRTEAFF. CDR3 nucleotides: TGTGCCAGCAGTTTTCGAGGGGGACGGACTGAAGCTTTCTTT.

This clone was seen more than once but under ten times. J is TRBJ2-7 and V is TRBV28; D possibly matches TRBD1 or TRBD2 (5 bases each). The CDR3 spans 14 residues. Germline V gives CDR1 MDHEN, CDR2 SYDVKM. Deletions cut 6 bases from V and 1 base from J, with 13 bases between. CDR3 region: CASSGPGQSYEQYF. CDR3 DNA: TGTGCCAGCAGCGGACCGGGGCAGTCCTACGAGCAGTACTTC.

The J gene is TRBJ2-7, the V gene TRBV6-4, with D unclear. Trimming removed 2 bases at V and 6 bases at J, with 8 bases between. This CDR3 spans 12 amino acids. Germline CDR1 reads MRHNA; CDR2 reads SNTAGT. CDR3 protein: CASSDPIPEQYF. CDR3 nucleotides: TGTGCCAGCAGTGACCCCATCCCCGAGCAGTACTTC.

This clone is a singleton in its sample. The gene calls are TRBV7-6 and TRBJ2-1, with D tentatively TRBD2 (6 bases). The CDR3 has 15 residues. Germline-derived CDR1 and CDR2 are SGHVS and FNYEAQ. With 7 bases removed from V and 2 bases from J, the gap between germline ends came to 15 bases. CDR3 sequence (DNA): TGTGCCAGCACCAAAAGCGGGTCTACCTACAATGAGCAGTTCTTC. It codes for CASTKSGSTYNEQFF.

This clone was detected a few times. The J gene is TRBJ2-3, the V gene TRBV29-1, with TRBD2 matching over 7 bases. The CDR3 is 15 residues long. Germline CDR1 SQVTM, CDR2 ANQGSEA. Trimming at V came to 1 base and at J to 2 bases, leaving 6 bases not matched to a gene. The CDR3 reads CSVEGGLSSTDTQYF. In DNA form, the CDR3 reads TGCAGCGTTGAAGGGGGACTAAGCTCCACAGATACGCAGTATTTT.

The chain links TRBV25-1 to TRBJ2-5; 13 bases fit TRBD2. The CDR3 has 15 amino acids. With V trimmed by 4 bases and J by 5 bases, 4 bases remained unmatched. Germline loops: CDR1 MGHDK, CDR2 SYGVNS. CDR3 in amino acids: CASSVGLAGVETQYF. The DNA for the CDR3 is TGTGCCAGCAGTGTCGGACTAGCGGGAGTCGAGACCCAGTACTTC.

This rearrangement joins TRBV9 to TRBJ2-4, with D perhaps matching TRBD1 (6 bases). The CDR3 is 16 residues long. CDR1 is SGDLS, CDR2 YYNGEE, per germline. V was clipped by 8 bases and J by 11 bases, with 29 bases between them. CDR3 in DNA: TGTGCCAGTGCCCGGGACAACGGTCTTCCCCCTTGGGTTCAGTACTTC. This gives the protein CASARDNGLPPWVQYF.

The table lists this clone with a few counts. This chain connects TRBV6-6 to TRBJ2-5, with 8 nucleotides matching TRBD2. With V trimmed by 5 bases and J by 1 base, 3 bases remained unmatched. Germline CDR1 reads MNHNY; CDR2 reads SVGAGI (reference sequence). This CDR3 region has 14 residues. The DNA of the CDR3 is TGTGCCAGCAGTAAAAGCGGGAGCCAAGAGACCCAGTACTTC. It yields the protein CASSKSGSQETQYF.

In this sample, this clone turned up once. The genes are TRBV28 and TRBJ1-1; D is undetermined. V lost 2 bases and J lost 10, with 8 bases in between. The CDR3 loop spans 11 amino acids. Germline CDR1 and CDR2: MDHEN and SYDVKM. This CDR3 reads CASSLGLPAFF. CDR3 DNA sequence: TGTGCCAGCAGTTTAGGGTTACCAGCTTTCTTT.

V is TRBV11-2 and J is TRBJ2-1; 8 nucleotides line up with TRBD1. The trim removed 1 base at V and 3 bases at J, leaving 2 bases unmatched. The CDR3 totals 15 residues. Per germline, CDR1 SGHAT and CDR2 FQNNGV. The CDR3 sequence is CASSLGQGNYNEQFF. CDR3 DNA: TGTGCCAGCAGCTTAGGACAGGGGAACTACAATGAGCAGTTCTTC.

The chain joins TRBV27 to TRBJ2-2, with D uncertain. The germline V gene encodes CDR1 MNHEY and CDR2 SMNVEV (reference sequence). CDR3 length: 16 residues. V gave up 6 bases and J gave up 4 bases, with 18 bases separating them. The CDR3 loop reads CASSPRVLLVTGELFF. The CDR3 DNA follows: TGTGCCAGCAGCCCTAGGGTTCTCCTAGTCACCGGGGAGCTGTTTTTT.

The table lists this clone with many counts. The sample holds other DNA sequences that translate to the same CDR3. The CDR3 spells CASSLARYYGYTF. Written as DNA, the CDR3 is TGTGCCAGCAGTTTGGCCAGATACTATGGCTACACCTTC. The J gene is TRBJ1-2, the V gene TRBV28, with D hard to call. The germline V gene has CDR1 MDHEN and CDR2 SYDVKM. The ends were cut back, 3 bases at V and 3 bases at J, with 8 bases in the middle. The CDR3 extends over 13 amino acids.

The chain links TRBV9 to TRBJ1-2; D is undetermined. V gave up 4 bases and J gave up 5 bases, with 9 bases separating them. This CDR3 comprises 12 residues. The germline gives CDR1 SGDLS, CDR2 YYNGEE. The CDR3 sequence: CASSPTEYGYTF. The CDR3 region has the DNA TGTGCCAGCAGCCCAACAGAGTATGGCTACACCTTC.

CDR3 nucleotides: TGTGCCAGCTCCCCCCGGGAAGGGTCGGGGCAGGAAGCTTTCTTT. It specifies CASSPREGSGQEAFF. The genes are TRBV18 and TRBJ1-1, with a weak D call TRBD1 (5 bases). V gave up 6 bases and J gave up 8 bases, with 22 bases separating them. CDR3 length: 15 residues. Germline CDR1 and CDR2: KGHSH and LQKENI.

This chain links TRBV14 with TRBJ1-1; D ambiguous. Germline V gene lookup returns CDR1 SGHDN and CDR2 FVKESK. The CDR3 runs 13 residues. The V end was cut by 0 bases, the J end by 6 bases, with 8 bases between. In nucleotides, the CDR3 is TGTGCCAGCAGCCAAGACGTGGGTGCTGAAGCTTTCTTT. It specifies CASSQDVGAEAFF.

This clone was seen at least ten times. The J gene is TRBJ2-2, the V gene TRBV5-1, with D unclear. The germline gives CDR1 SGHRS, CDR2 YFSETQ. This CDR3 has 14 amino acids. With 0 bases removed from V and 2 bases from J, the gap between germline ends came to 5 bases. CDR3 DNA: TGCGCCAGCAGCTTGGTAGGAAACACCGGGGAGCTGTTTTTT. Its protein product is CASSLVGNTGELFF.

The CDR3 region has the DNA TGTGCCAGCAGCCAGACCCCGGGGGCAGTGCAGTTCTTC. Translating gives CASSQTPGAVQFF. The rearrangement uses TRBV6-5 and TRBJ2-1; D could derive from TRBD1 or TRBD2 (6 bases each). The germline V gene has CDR1 MNHEY and CDR2 SVGAGI. Trimming removed 6 bases from V and 12 bases from J, with 18 bases in between. The CDR3 loop spans 13 amino acids.

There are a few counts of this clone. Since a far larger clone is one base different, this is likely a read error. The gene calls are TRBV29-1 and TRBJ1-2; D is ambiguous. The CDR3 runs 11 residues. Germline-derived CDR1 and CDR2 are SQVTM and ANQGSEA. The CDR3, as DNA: TGCAGCGAGTCCTCAAACTATGGCTACGCCTTC. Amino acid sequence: CSESSNYGYAF.

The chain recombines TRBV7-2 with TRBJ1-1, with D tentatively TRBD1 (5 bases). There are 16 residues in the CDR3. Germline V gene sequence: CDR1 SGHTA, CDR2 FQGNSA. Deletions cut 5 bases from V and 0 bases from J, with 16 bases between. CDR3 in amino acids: CASSPSALGVNTEAFF. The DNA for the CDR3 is TGTGCCAGCAGCCCTTCGGCCCTAGGGGTGAACACTGAAGCTTTCTTT. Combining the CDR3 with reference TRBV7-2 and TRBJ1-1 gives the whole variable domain GAGVSQSPSNKVTEKGKDVELRCDPISGHTALYWYRQSLGQGLEFLIYFQGNSAPDKSGLPSDRFSAERTGGSVSTLTIQRTQQEDSAVYLCASSPSALGVNTEAFFGQGTRLTVV.

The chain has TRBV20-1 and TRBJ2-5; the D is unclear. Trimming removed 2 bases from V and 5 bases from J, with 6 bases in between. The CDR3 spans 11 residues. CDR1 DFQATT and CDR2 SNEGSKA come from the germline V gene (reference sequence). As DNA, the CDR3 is TGCAGTGCTAGACCCCCGGAGACCCAGTACTTC. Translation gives CSARPPETQYF.

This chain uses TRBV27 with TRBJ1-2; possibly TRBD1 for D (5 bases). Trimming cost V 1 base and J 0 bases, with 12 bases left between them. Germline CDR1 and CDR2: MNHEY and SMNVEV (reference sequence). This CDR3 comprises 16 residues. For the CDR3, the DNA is TGTGCCAGCAGTTTATTCGGGGTAGGGGCTAACTATGGCTACACCTTC. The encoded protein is CASSLFGVGANYGYTF.

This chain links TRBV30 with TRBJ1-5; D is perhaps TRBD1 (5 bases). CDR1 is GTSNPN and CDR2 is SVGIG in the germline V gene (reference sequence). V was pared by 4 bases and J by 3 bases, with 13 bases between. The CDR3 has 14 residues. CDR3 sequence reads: CAWTRGQVNQPQHF. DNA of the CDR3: TGTGCCTGGACCCGCGGACAAGTCAATCAGCCCCAGCATTTT.

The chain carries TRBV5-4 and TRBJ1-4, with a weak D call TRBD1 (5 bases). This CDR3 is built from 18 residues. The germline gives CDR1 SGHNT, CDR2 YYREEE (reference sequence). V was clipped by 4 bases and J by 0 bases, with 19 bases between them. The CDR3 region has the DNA TGTGCCAGCAGCCGAGGTGGGGGGGGAGGAACAACTAATGAAAAACTGTTTTTT. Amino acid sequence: CASSRGGGGGTTNEKLFF.

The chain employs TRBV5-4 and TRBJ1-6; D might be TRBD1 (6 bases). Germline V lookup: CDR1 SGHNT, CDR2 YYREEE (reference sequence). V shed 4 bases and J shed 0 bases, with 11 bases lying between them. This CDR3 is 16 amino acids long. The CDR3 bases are TGTGCCAGCAGCCTGGACAGCAGCTCCTATAATTCACCCCTCCACTTT. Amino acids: CASSLDSSSYNSPLHF.